This T cell receptor (beta chain) was captured by sequencing in a study of T cells after yellow fever vaccination. Study-level points and caveats: FACS-sorted repertoires might harbor abundant contaminating clonotypes from the bulk population.

This clonotype occurred a few times. Its antigen is not identified. J lost 5 bases, V lost 4 bases, and 4 bases had no gene match. The CDR3 is 13 residues long. Germline values: CDR1 LNHDA, CDR2 SQIVND (reference sequence). TCRdb reanalysed the 5' RACE reads using MiXCR and keeps one entry per CDR3 protein. The sample lists over 200,000 distinct CDR3 sequences, about 7% occurring once. The rearrangement uses TRBV19 and TRBJ1-2, with 7 bases fitting TRBD1. The material sequenced was CD4+ T cells sorted from PBMCs, taken on the day of the yellow fever booster vaccination. The source is a man between 25 and 39 years old who received the YFV17D yellow fever vaccine. CDR3 protein: CASSTNRGYGYTF. In nucleotides, the CDR3 is TGTGCCAGTAGTACTAACAGGGGATATGGCTACACCTTC.